This TCR beta chain comes out of a study of blood T cell repertoires in COVID-19. Across the study: Material from acute and convalescent COVID-19 was sourced from the United States, Italy and Spain.

Original data processing: Researchers report that nucleated cell counts were estimated from reference gene primer amplification. Repertoires were generated with immunoSEQ multiplex PCR, while TCRdb's copy carries only in-frame clones and drops some. V, J and clone size are taken as reported in that table, and D and trimming were inferred from the DNA itself. The sample yields around 230,000 clones, about 79% seen once. Germline assignment: CDR1 SGHNT and CDR2 YYREEE (reference sequence). Trimming took off 4 bases at V and 8 bases at J, with 15 bases between the two ends. This CDR3 spans 13 amino acids.

The specimen sequenced was peripheral blood. The V call is TRBV5-4, the J call TRBJ1-2; D is perhaps TRBD1 (6 bases). The sequence was obtained from a man aged 40-50 years who had recovered from COVID-19. The CDR3 reads CASSITGLEGYTF. CDR3 sequence (DNA): TGTGCCAGCAGCATTACAGGGTTGGAAGGCTACACCTTC.